This TCR beta chain was recorded in a study of T cells in Graves' hyperthyroidism and ophthalmopathy. Study-wide results and limits: Most clonotypes that expanded in the thyroid above 0.001 also showed up in blood.

RNA transcripts yielded amplified TCR beta CDR3 regions. Researchers ran a first-round RT-PCR on the TCR CDR3 using the HTBI primer set. Each CDR3 protein gets one entry after TCRdb re-called the multiplex PCR reads with MiXCR. This sample has some 300,000 distinct CDR3 sequences, with approximately 19% found just once. PBMCs came from 8.5 to 10 ml fresh peripheral blood. Per the germline V gene, CDR1 is MNHNS and CDR2 is SASEGT. The CDR3 loop spans 13 amino acids. Trimming shortened V by 6 bases and J by 4 bases, and 12 bases separated the two germline ends. Note on this clonotype: Its antigen is currently unknown.

The chain carries TRBV6-1 and TRBJ1-1; D uncertain. Sequencing was done on a sample of blood. The sequence was obtained from a man aged 50 or older with Graves' ophthalmopathy. CDR3 residues: CASRNSAVTEAFF. The CDR3, as DNA: TGTGCCAGCAGGAATTCGGCCGTCACTGAAGCTTTCTTT.